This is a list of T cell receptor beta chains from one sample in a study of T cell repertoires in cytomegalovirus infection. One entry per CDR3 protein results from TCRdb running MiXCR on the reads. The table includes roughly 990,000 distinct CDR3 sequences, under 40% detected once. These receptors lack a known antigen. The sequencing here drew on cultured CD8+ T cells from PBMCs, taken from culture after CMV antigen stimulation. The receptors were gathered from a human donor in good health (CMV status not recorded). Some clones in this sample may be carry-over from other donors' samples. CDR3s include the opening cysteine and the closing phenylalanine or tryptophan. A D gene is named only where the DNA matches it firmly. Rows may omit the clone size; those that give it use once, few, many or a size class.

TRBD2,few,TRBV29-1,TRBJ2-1,TGCAGCGTTGAAGGACCCGGGGGGGGAAGGGACAATGAGCAGTTCTTC,CSVEGPGGGRDNEQFF
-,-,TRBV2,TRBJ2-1,TGTGCCAGCACGAACCGCGTCCCCTACAATGAGCAGTTCTTC,CASTNRVPYNEQFF
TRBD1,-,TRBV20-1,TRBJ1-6,TGCAGTGCTAGAGTCCCGGGACAGGCCCGGAGCTCCTATAATTCACCCCTCCACTTT,CSARVPGQARSSYNSPLHF
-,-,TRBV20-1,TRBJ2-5,TGCAGTGCTAGAGATTGGGGTCCGAAAGGGGAGACCCAGTACTTC,CSARDWGPKGETQYF
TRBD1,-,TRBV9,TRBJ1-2,TGTGCCAGCAGCGGCCTGGACAGGGGCCCCGATGGCTACACCTTC,CASSGLDRGPDGYTF
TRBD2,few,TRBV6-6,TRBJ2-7,TGTGCCAGCAGTTACCAACCTAGCGGGGGGTTCTACGAGCAGTACTTC,CASSYQPSGGFYEQYF
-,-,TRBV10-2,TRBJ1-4,TGCGCCAGCAGCTCCCTGAATGAAAAACTGTTTTTT,CASSSLNEKLFF
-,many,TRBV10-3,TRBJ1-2,TGTGCCATCAGGGAGACAGACACCAACTATGGCTACACCTTC,CAIRETDTNYGYTF
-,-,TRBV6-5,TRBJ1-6,TGTGCCAGCAGTTACTTGCTGGACACCGCGAATTCACCCCTCCAGTTT,CASSYLLDTANSPLQF
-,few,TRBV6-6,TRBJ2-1,TGTGCCAGCAGTTACCCCGATGAGGGGTTATTGGGATACAATGAGCAGTTCTTC,CASSYPDEGLLGYNEQFF